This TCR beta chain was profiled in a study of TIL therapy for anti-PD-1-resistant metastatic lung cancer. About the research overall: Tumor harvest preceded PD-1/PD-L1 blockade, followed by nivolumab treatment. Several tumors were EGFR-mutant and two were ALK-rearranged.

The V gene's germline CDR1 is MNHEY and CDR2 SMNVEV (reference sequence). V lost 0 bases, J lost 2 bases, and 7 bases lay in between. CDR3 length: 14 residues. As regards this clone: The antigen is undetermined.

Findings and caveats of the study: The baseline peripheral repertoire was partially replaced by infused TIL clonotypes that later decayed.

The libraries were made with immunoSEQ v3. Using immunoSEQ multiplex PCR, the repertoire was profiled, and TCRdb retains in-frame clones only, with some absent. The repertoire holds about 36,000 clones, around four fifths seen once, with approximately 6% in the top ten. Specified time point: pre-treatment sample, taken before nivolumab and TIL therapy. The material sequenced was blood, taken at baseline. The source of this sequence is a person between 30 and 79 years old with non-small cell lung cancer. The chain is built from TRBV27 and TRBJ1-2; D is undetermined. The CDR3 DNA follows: TGTGCCAGCAGTTTATCGTACGGGAACTATGGCTACACCTTC. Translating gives CASSLSYGNYGYTF.